This T cell receptor beta chain was sequenced for a study of monozygotic twins with inflammatory bowel disease. Regarding the study as a whole: Backing was not found for a single strong signal or clonotype associated with IBD. A distinction between different T cell subtypes was not possible. Researchers report that IBD patients shared fewer clonotypes with others than healthy twins, especially amid disease activity.

Concerning this clonotype itself: Its matching antigen is unknown.

Template switching incorporated UMIs with a 6-nucleotide sample barcode. TCRdb reprocessed the 5' RACE reads, keeping one entry per CDR3 protein, no DNA. The sample has about 210,000 distinct CDR3 sequences. The CDR3 consists of 16 residues. Germline V gene sequence: CDR1 DFQATT, CDR2 SNEGSKA (reference sequence). The receptor was isolated from a human donor with ulcerative colitis or Crohn's disease, or a healthy co-twin of an affected twin (not recorded which). The sequencing sample was made of blood. V is TRBV20-1 and J is TRBJ2-4; TCRdb returns TRBD1, unconfirmable since there is no DNA. CDR3 protein: CSALTEMDNAKNIQYF.